This note documents a single T cell receptor beta chain sequence. Its antigen is currently unknown. Germline assignment: CDR1 MNHEY and CDR2 SMNVEV (reference sequence). V lost 2 bases, J lost 1 base, and 5 bases stayed unmatched. The CDR3 spans 15 residues. This entry comes from a study of shared clonotypes between healthy human individuals. Overall study context: Used for every donor were three CD4 naive, three CD4 memory, two CD8 naive and one CD8 memory plate. Study observations and caveats: Sequencing depth was predicted to influence how clonotypes are shared among donors. Only blood was sampled; tissue repertoires likely differ. Generally, naive subsets (rather than memory subsets) showed larger estimated richness.

Clones were read by immunoSEQ multiplex PCR, and TCRdb kept only the in-frame ones, dropping some. The table shows some 2,500,000 clones, with roughly 92% occurring only once. This rearrangement joins TRBV27 to TRBJ2-7; 7 bases align to TRBD2. Specimen: naive CD4+ T cells from PBMCs. Regarding subset: CD45RA+ positively selected. The receptor was derived from a man aged 18 to 29 in good health. Some clones in this sample may be carry-over from other donors' samples. The CDR3 nucleotides read TGTGCCAGCAGTTTAGGGAGGGCCGGGTCCTACGAGCAGTACTTC. Protein: CASSLGRAGSYEQYF.